The 20 T cell receptor beta chains below all came from one sample that was sequenced in a study of PD-1 blockade in classical Hodgkin lymphoma (dated by TCRdb to about 2020). This specimen's time point label, interpreted: cycle 4 day 1 (C4D1), after 5 to 7 weeks of nivolumab. Every trial patient had relapsed after autologous stem cell transplantation, and cohorts A, B and C differed in prior brentuximab vedotin exposure. The library was made by the immunoSEQ multiplex PCR assay. TCRdb retrieved this table from immuneACCESS and kept in-frame rearrangements only. Not all clones are present; in checked studies, unresolved V genes account for under half, and no reason is known for the remainder. Across this sample there are roughly 100,000 clones, with over 85% seen only once. Around 20% of the sample is taken by the ten largest. This specimen was peripheral blood mononuclear cells (PBMCs), taken before the fourth cycle of nivolumab. Receptors were obtained from a human donor with classical Hodgkin lymphoma.

V is TRBV30 and J is TRBJ1-2; a possible D gene is TRBD1 (5 bases). Germline V lookup: CDR1 GTSNPN, CDR2 SVGIG (reference sequence). Trimming cost V 0 bases and J 8 bases, with 13 bases left between them. This CDR3 is 13 amino acids long. CDR3 amino acids: CAWSVGQAGGYTF. The DNA of the CDR3 is TGTGCCTGGAGTGTGGGGCAGGCGGGGGGCTACACCTTC.

The chain joins TRBV13 to TRBJ2-1, with 7 bases lining up with TRBD2. Germline V lookup: CDR1 PRHDT, CDR2 FYEKMQ (reference sequence). CDR3 size: 13 residues. The trim removed 8 bases at V and 7 bases at J, leaving 8 bases unmatched. This CDR3 reads CASSRGGPNEQFF. The CDR3 DNA reads TGTGCCAGCTCCCGGGGAGGGCCGAATGAGCAGTTCTTC.

This clone came up once. The rearrangement uses TRBV6-4 and TRBJ2-2; 8 nucleotides match TRBD2. There are 12 residues in the CDR3. Trimming cost V 10 bases and J 3 bases; bases outside gene matches: 1. In germline, CDR1 is MRHNA, CDR2 SNTAGT. The CDR3 region has the DNA TGTGCCACGACTAGCGACACCGGGGAGCTGTTTTTT. As protein: CATTSDTGELFF.

V usage is TRBV27 and J usage is TRBJ1-5, with 7 bases aligning to TRBD1. Germline V gene lookup returns CDR1 MNHEY and CDR2 SMNVEV (reference sequence). This CDR3 has 15 amino acids. Germline trimming cut 5 bases from V and 4 bases from J; bases unmatched to any gene: 8. CDR3 nucleotide sequence: TGTGCCAGCAGTCAACGGGACAGACCTAATCAGCCCCAGCATTTT. Amino acid sequence: CASSQRDRPNQPQHF.

V gene TRBV7-2 combines with J gene TRBJ1-1; D gene ambiguous. From germline, CDR1 is SGHTA and CDR2 FQGNSA. V gave up 5 bases and J gave up 1 base, with 14 bases separating them. CDR3 length: 15 residues. The CDR3 sequence is CASSRSGLKNTEAFF. Here the CDR3 DNA reads TGTGCCAGCAGCCGCTCGGGCCTCAAGAACACTGAAGCTTTCTTT.

The V gene is TRBV19, the J gene TRBJ2-2; possibly TRBD1 for D (6 bases). Trimming removed 7 bases from V and 6 bases from J, with 15 bases in between. Germline V gene lookup returns CDR1 LNHDA and CDR2 SQIVND (reference sequence). The length of the CDR3 is 14 residues. Here the CDR3 reads CASMIRQVPGELFF. The DNA for the CDR3 is TGTGCCAGTATGATAAGACAGGTACCCGGGGAGCTGTTTTTT. The full variable domain, its missing parts supplied by reference TRBV19 and TRBJ2-2, is DGGITQSPKYLFRKEGQNVTLSCEQNLNHDAMYWYRQDPGQGLRLIYYSQIVNDFQKGDIAEGYSVSREKKESFPLTVTSAQKNPTAFYLCASMIRQVPGELFFGEGSRLTVL.

The V and J genes are TRBV19 and TRBJ2-2; D possibly corresponds to TRBD2 (7 bases). V lost 5 bases to trimming and J lost 7 bases, with 14 bases between them. CDR1 is LNHDA, CDR2 SQIVND, per germline (reference sequence). This CDR3 has 14 residues. The CDR3 loop reads CASSLGGLSGELFF. Here the CDR3 DNA reads TGTGCCAGTAGTCTAGGGGGACTAAGCGGGGAGCTGTTTTTT.

This rearrangement joins TRBV6-5 to TRBJ2-1; TRBD2 matches 13 bases. This CDR3 spans 15 amino acids. Germline V CDR1 and CDR2: MNHEY, SVGAGI. With V trimmed by 0 bases and J by 13 bases, 6 bases remained unmatched. CDR3 DNA sequence: TGTGCCAGCAGTTACTCGACGGGACTAGCGGGGCAACAGTTCTTC. This encodes CASSYSTGLAGQQFF.

The chain combines TRBV11-2 with TRBJ2-3; D may be TRBD1 (5 bases). CDR1 and CDR2 from the germline V gene are SGHAT and FQNNGV. V was trimmed by 5 bases and J by 2 bases, leaving 14 bases between them. The CDR3 is 15 amino acids. This chain's CDR3 is CASSPRKGHTDTQYF. The CDR3 coding sequence is TGTGCCAGCAGCCCGAGGAAGGGGCACACAGATACGCAGTATTTT.

This chain links TRBV7-2 with TRBJ1-5; D may be TRBD1 (6 bases). The CDR3 contains 13 residues. V was shortened by 7 bases and J by 1 base, with 8 bases between the two germline ends. The V gene's germline CDR1 is SGHTA and CDR2 FQGNSA. The CDR3 sequence: CASNTGSNQPQHF. CDR3 bases: TGTGCCAGCAACACAGGGAGCAATCAGCCCCAGCATTTT.

V is TRBV11-2 and J is TRBJ1-2; 12 nucleotides match TRBD1. The CDR3 consists of 16 residues. Trimming cost V 1 base and J 8 bases; bases outside gene matches: 8. The germline V gene encodes CDR1 SGHAT and CDR2 FQNNGV. The CDR3 DNA is TGTGCCAGCAGCTTAGCACGGGACAGGGGGCGCGAGGGCTACACCTTC. This sequence encodes CASSLARDRGREGYTF.

The CDR3 coding sequence is TGTGCCAGCAGCATGGGACTAGCGGAAGACACAGATACGCAGTATTTT. Amino acids: CASSMGLAEDTDTQYF. The chain couples TRBV7-6 to TRBJ2-3, with 11 nucleotides matching TRBD2. Looked up from germline, CDR1 is SGHVS and CDR2 is FNYEAQ. J lost 2 bases, V lost 5 bases, and 6 bases had no gene match. The CDR3 runs to 16 residues.

Of note for this clone: At the DNA level, this CDR3 is encoded by other sequences in the same sample as well. The chain joins TRBV7-2 to TRBJ2-7; no definite D call. Germline assignment: CDR1 SGHTA and CDR2 FQGNSA. This CDR3 is built from 13 residues. Trimming removed 3 bases at V and 0 bases at J, with 6 bases between. Here the CDR3 reads CASSLGPSYEQYF. For the CDR3, the DNA is TGTGCCAGCAGCTTGGGTCCCTCCTACGAGCAGTACTTC.

The J gene is TRBJ1-5, the V gene TRBV28; the match to TRBD1 covers 10 bases. The CDR3 is made up of 16 amino acids. J was trimmed by 4 bases and V by 5 bases; bases with no gene match: 8. Germline V gene data show CDR1 as MDHEN and CDR2 as SYDVKM. The CDR3 DNA sequence: TGTGCCAGCAGTCTCCTCGACAGGGGGCAAAATCAGCCCCAGCATTTT. The encoded protein is CASSLLDRGQNQPQHF.

This clone was found once. The chain links TRBV7-9 to TRBJ2-1; no reliable D call. Trimming took off 1 base at V and 7 bases at J, with 5 bases between the two ends. Germline V gives CDR1 SEHNR, CDR2 FQNEAQ (reference sequence). The CDR3 covers 12 residues. Here the CDR3 DNA reads TGTGCCAGCAGCTTAGAGAGGAATGAGCAGTTCTTC. Protein: CASSLERNEQFF.

The J gene is TRBJ2-6, the V gene TRBV10-3; 7 bases match TRBD1. Germline trimming cut 9 bases from V and 2 bases from J; bases unmatched to any gene: 10. The CDR3 is 16 residues long. Germline lookup yields CDR1 ENHRY and CDR2 SYGVKD. For the CDR3, the DNA is TGTGCCATTTCCCCTGAGGGGGCGGCTGGGGCCAACGTCCTGACTTTC. Translating gives CAISPEGAAGANVLTF.

This chain joins TRBV4-1 and TRBJ2-1, with unresolved D. This CDR3 is 16 amino acids long. Deletions cut 0 bases from V and 4 bases from J, with 13 bases between. Germline V gene data show CDR1 as MGHRA and CDR2 as YSYEKL. Written as DNA, the CDR3 is TGCGCCAGCAGCCAAGAAAAAGTCTCTTGGTACAATGAGCAGTTCTTC. As protein: CASSQEKVSWYNEQFF.

The V gene is TRBV7-6, the J gene TRBJ2-7, with TRBD1 identical over 9 bases. There are 14 residues in the CDR3. The V segment lost 5 bases and the J segment 2 bases; nucleotides outside the gene matches: 4. CDR1 and CDR2 from the germline V gene are SGHVS and FNYEAQ. The CDR3 DNA is TGTGCCAGCAGCCCGGGACAGGGAACCTACGAGCAGTACTTC. It encodes CASSPGQGTYEQYF.

This chain links TRBV10-1 with TRBJ2-1; D may be TRBD1 or TRBD2 (5 bases each). CDR3 length: 18 amino acids. Between the trimmed V and J ends, which lost 3 bases and 5 bases, there was a span of 23 bases. Germline CDR1 reads WNHNN; CDR2 reads SYGVQD (reference sequence). Here the CDR3 DNA reads TGCGCCAGCAGTGAAATAGACCGGGACCCCCAGGAGCACAATGAGCAGTTCTTC. Its translation: CASSEIDRDPQEHNEQFF.

This chain links TRBV6-6 with TRBJ1-4; 7 positions agree with TRBD1. V lost 7 bases to trimming and J lost 8 bases; unmatched junction nucleotides: 10. In germline, CDR1 is MNHNY, CDR2 SVGAGI (reference sequence). There are 14 residues in the CDR3. The DNA for the CDR3 is TGTGCCAGCACCCCGGGCCGCAGGGGGGAAAAACTGTTTTTT. This encodes CASTPGRRGEKLFF.